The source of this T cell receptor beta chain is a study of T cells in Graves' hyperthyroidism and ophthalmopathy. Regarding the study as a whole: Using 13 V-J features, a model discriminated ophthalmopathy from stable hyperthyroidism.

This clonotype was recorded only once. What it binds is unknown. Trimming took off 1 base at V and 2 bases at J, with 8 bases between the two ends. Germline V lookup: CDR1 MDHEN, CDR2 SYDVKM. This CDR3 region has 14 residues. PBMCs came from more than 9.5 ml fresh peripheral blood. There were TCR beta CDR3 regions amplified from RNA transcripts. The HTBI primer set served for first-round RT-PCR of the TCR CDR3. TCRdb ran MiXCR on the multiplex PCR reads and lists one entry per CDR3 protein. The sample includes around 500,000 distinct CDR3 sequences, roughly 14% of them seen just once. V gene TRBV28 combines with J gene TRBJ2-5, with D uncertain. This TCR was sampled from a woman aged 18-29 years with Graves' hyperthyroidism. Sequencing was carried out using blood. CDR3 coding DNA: TGTGCCAGCAGTTTATTTGAGAATCAAGAGACCCAGTACTTC. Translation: CASSLFENQETQYF.